The TCR beta chain under discussion was sequenced for a study of blood T cell repertoires in COVID-19. About the study: Donors in the United States, Italy and Spain gave samples during acute or convalescent COVID-19. T cells, B-cell-depleted T cells, or PBMCs supplied cDNA or gDNA.

In the original processing: Reference gene primer amplification gave estimated nucleated cell counts. Libraries were prepared by immunoSEQ multiplex PCR; TCRdb keeps only in-frame clonotypes and omits some of them. Clone size and the V and J calls come from that table; the DNA yielded D and trimming. The table has about 210,000 clones, 90% to 95% seen once; the top ten hold more than 0.95%. Germline CDR1 SGHKS, CDR2 YYEKEE (reference sequence). CDR3 length: 13 amino acids. Trimming removed 5 bases at V and 9 bases at J, with 15 bases between. The clonotype originates from a man aged 25-40 years with acute or convalescent COVID-19. The chain employs TRBV5-5 and TRBJ2-1; perhaps TRBD2 as D (5 bases). The sequenced sample consisted of peripheral blood. CDR3 sequence reads: CASSSIEGGEQFF. The CDR3 DNA reads TGTGCCAGCAGTAGTATAGAGGGCGGTGAGCAGTTCTTC.